One sample yielded the 22 T cell receptor beta chains listed below, sequenced in a study of radiotherapy plus CTLA-4 blockade in lung cancer. Some clones are missing from TCRdb's copy, which holds only in-frame ones; the method was immunoSEQ multiplex PCR. This table holds about 62,000 clones, approximately 76% found once. Sequenced here: peripheral blood, sampled from a patient treated with radiotherapy plus ipilimumab. The receptor set was obtained from a human donor with non-small cell lung cancer who had a complete response to radiotherapy plus ipilimumab.

V is TRBV28 and J is TRBJ1-2, with D uncertain. This CDR3 has 15 residues. CDR1 MDHEN and CDR2 SYDVKM come from the germline V gene. The V end was cut by 6 bases, the J end by 1 base, with 15 bases between. CDR3: CASSLPQSLNYGYTF. The CDR3 bases are TGTGCCAGCAGCCTTCCTCAAAGCCTTAACTATGGCTACACCTTC.

CDR3 in amino acids: CATSRRDSSYNSPLHF. The CDR3 DNA reads as TGTGCCACCAGCAGAAGGGACAGCTCCTATAATTCACCCCTCCACTTT. The chain carries TRBV15 and TRBJ1-6, with 7 bases fitting TRBD1. V shed 2 bases and J 0 bases; nucleotides not matched to a gene: 1. Germline assignment: CDR1 LNHNV and CDR2 YYDKDF (reference sequence). This CDR3 spans 16 amino acids.

This clone was seen a handful of times. The V and J genes are TRBV18 and TRBJ2-2, with TRBD2 matching over 12 bases. There are 16 residues in the CDR3. The germline V gene has CDR1 KGHSH and CDR2 LQKENI. J was trimmed by 3 bases and V by 3 bases; bases with no gene match: 2. The CDR3 loop reads CASSPRTSGDTGELFF. Here the CDR3 DNA reads TGTGCCAGCTCACCTCGGACTAGCGGGGACACCGGGGAGCTGTTTTTT.

The chain uses TRBV5-1 and TRBJ2-1; TRBD2 agrees at 8 bases. This CDR3 contains 13 residues. After removal of 9 bases from V and 8 bases from J, the junction contained 10 bases not matched to a gene. Looked up from germline, CDR1 is SGHRS and CDR2 is YFSETQ. For the CDR3, the DNA is TGCGCCACCCAGCGGGAGCCCCAGGATGAGCAGTTCTTC. It codes for CATQREPQDEQFF.

V and J are TRBV5-1 and TRBJ2-5; 8 positions agree with TRBD2. The CDR3 contains 14 residues. The germline V gene encodes CDR1 SGHRS and CDR2 YFSETQ. Trimming took 5 bases from V and 2 from J; bases not matched to a gene: 5. CDR3 bases: TGCGCCAGCAGTCAAACTAGCGGACAAGAGACCCAGTACTTC. Protein product: CASSQTSGQETQYF.

The chain joins TRBV5-4 to TRBJ2-5, with 8 bases aligning to TRBD2. This CDR3 contains 16 residues. V trimming: 1 base; J trimming: 5 bases; junction bases outside the gene matches: 10. Germline lookup yields CDR1 SGHNT and CDR2 YYREEE (reference sequence). As DNA, the CDR3 is TGTGCCAGCAGCTTGATTGCGGGGGGATCTATGGAGACCCAGTACTTC. Protein: CASSLIAGGSMETQYF.

This clone showed up just a few times. The CDR3 DNA reads TGTGCCAGCAGTTTGGGACAGGGTGGTAATTCACCCCTCCACTTT. It yields the protein CASSLGQGGNSPLHF. This chain links TRBV28 with TRBJ1-6; TRBD1 aligns across 9 bases. The CDR3 contains 15 residues. The J segment lost 6 bases and the V segment lost 3 bases, leaving 3 bases of the junction unmatched. Germline CDR1 MDHEN, CDR2 SYDVKM.

The chain recombines TRBV28 with TRBJ1-6; TRBD1 matches 7 bases. After removal of 2 bases from V and 9 bases from J, the junction contained 7 bases not matched to a gene. CDR3 length: 15 residues. CDR1 and CDR2 (germline): MDHEN, SYDVKM. DNA for the CDR3: TGTGCCAGCAGTTTAAGACAGGGAGTTACTTCACCCCTCCACTTT. This translates into CASSLRQGVTSPLHF.

V usage is TRBV28 and J usage is TRBJ2-1; perhaps TRBD1 as D (6 bases). Per the germline V gene, CDR1 is MDHEN and CDR2 is SYDVKM. The CDR3 covers 13 residues. Between the trimmed V and J ends, which lost 1 base and 13 bases, there was a span of 14 bases. As DNA, the CDR3 is TGTGCCAGCAGTTTATTCACAGGACAGCCTCAGTTCTTC. Translating it yields CASSLFTGQPQFF.

This clone has only a few counts. The chain has TRBV28 and TRBJ2-7; 9 bases are a match to TRBD2. Germline V gene sequence: CDR1 MDHEN, CDR2 SYDVKM. J gave up 3 bases and V 3 bases, and 9 bases lay outside the gene matches. CDR3 size: 16 residues. The CDR3 DNA is TGTGCCAGCAGTTTCGGGGGGGCGGGAGGGAACTACGAGCAGTACTTC. The encoded protein is CASSFGGAGGNYEQYF.

This clone has a handful of counts. The chain joins TRBV2 to TRBJ1-4; D is unclear. Trimming shortened V by 6 bases and J by 4 bases, and 12 bases separated the two germline ends. The CDR3 has 14 residues. From germline, CDR1 is SNHLY and CDR2 FYNNEI. Here the CDR3 DNA reads TGTGCCAGCAGGGAGCTAAGCAGTAATGAAAAACTGTTTTTT. This gives the protein CASRELSSNEKLFF. The variable domain in full, completed from reference TRBV2 and TRBJ1-4, reads EPEVTQTPSHQVTQMGQEVILRCVPISNHLYFYWYRQILGQKVEFLVSFYNNEISEKSEIFDDQFSVERPDGSNFTLKIRSTKLEDSAMYFCASRELSSNEKLFFGSGTQLSVL.

This rearrangement joins TRBV11-3 to TRBJ2-2, with D possibly matching TRBD2 (6 bases). Trimming took 0 bases from V and 7 from J, leaving 15 bases between them. Germline-derived CDR1 and CDR2 are SGHNT and YENEEA. This CDR3 is built from 16 residues. CDR3 loop: CASSLDLAGKVGELFF. CDR3 bases: TGTGCCAGCAGCTTAGATCTGGCGGGGAAGGTCGGGGAGCTGTTTTTT.

The chain combines TRBV2 with TRBJ2-7; D unclear. Germline CDR1 reads SNHLY; CDR2 reads FYNNEI. This CDR3 is built from 13 residues. V lost 6 bases to trimming and J lost 4 bases, with 13 bases between them. The CDR3 here is CASRQSDFYEQYF. The CDR3 nucleotides read TGTGCCAGCAGACAATCCGACTTTTACGAGCAGTACTTC.

V is TRBV28 and J is TRBJ2-3; 7 bases fit TRBD2. Germline V gives CDR1 MDHEN, CDR2 SYDVKM. Trimming took 3 bases from V and 4 from J; bases not matched to a gene: 4. CDR3 length: 14 residues. The CDR3 spells CASSLFGRADTQYF. The CDR3 nucleotides read TGTGCCAGCAGTTTGTTTGGGAGGGCAGATACGCAGTATTTT.

The chain recombines TRBV10-2 with TRBJ1-1; TRBD1 aligns across 8 bases. Germline CDR1 and CDR2: WSHSY and SAAADI. The CDR3 has 13 amino acids. V lost 6 bases and J lost 5; bases outside the gene matches: 5. The CDR3 DNA follows: TGCGCCAGCAGCCTAACAGGGGGAACTGAAGCTTTCTTT. It codes for CASSLTGGTEAFF.

The chain joins TRBV6-1 to TRBJ2-5; 7 bases line up with TRBD1. The better agreement between TRBJ2-7 and the DNA end casts doubt on the J call. This CDR3 has 15 amino acids. Germline V gives CDR1 MNHNS, CDR2 SASEGT. CDR3 loop: CASSEAGQRAYEQYF. The CDR3 coding sequence is TGTGCCAGCAGTGAAGCGGGACAGAGAGCCTACGAGCAGTACTTC.

The genes are TRBV7-8 and TRBJ1-2; TRBD1 aligns across 8 bases. The CDR3 runs 14 residues. J gave up 4 bases and V 5 bases, and 6 bases lay outside the gene matches. Per germline, CDR1 SGHVS and CDR2 FQNEAQ. The CDR3 coding sequence is TGTGCCAGCAGCCCCCTCGGACAGGGCTATGGCTACACCTTC. Protein: CASSPLGQGYGYTF.

This sequence joins TRBV2 and TRBJ2-2, with D possibly being TRBD2 (6 bases). The CDR3 is 12 amino acids. Germline loops: CDR1 SNHLY, CDR2 FYNNEI. The V end was cut by 6 bases, the J end by 6 bases, with 8 bases between. The CDR3 loop is CASRWEAGELFF. Here the CDR3 DNA reads TGTGCCAGCAGGTGGGAGGCCGGGGAGCTGTTTTTT.

The chain uses TRBV4-1 and TRBJ1-5, with a possible D match to TRBD1 (6 bases). The CDR3 spans 16 residues. Between the trimmed V and J ends, which lost 4 bases and 1 base, there was a span of 14 bases. CDR1 is MGHRA, CDR2 YSYEKL, per germline. The CDR3 nucleotides read TGCGCCAGCAGCCCCCCCGCAGGGGAGAGCAATCAGCCCCAGCATTTT. It codes for CASSPPAGESNQPQHF.

V is TRBV6-6 and J is TRBJ1-1; TRBD1 matches at 8 bases. V dropped 6 bases and J dropped 3; count of bases not matched to a gene: 9. The CDR3 has 15 amino acids. CDR1 MNHNY and CDR2 SVGAGI come from the germline V gene (reference sequence). This chain's CDR3 is CASRLTGAGHTEAFF. The CDR3 DNA follows: TGTGCCAGCAGACTGACAGGGGCCGGTCACACTGAAGCTTTCTTT.

CDR3: CASSFSPKPLFSEDYQETQYF. The DNA for the CDR3 is TGCGCCAGCAGCTTTTCCCCGAAACCTTTATTTAGCGAGGATTACCAAGAGACCCAGTACTTC. The V and J genes are TRBV5-1 and TRBJ2-5; a possible D gene is TRBD2 (5 bases). There are 21 residues in the CDR3. The V gene lost 2 bases and the J gene lost 0 bases, with 29 bases spanning the gap. From germline, CDR1 is SGHRS and CDR2 YFSETQ.

This clone showed up just a few times. The chain carries TRBV5-1 and TRBJ2-1; TRBD1 matches at 10 bases. This CDR3 is 15 amino acids long. Germline V gives CDR1 SGHRS, CDR2 YFSETQ. The trim removed 4 bases at V and 6 bases at J, leaving 7 bases unmatched. The CDR3 bases are TGCGCCAGCAGCGTCGACAGGGGGCGCCCCAATGAGCAGTTCTTC. This codes for CASSVDRGRPNEQFF. The complete variable domain, with remaining parts taken from reference TRBV5-1 and TRBJ2-1, reads KAGVTQTPRYLIKTRGQQVTLSCSPISGHRSVSWYQQTPGQGLQFLFEYFSETQRNKGNFPGRFSGRQFSNSRSEMNVSTLELGDSALYLCASSVDRGRPNEQFFGPGTRLTVL.